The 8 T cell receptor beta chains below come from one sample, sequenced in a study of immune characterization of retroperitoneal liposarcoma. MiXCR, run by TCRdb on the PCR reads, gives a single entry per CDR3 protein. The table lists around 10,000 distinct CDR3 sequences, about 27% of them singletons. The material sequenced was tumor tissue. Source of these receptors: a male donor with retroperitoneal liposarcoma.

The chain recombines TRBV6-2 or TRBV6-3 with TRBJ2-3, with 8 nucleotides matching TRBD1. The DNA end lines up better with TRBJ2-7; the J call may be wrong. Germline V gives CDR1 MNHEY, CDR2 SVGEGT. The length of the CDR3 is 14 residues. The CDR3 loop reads CASSYSQGANEQYF. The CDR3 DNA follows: TGTGCCAGCAGTTACTCCCAGGGGGCAAATGAGCAGTACTTC.

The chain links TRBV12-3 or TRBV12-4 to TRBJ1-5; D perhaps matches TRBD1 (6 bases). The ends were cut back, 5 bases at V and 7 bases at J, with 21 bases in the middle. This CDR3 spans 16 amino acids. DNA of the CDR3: TGTGCCAGCAGTCCAACGCTGACAGGAGGTATGCAGCCCCAGCATTTT. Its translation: CASSPTLTGGMQPQHF.

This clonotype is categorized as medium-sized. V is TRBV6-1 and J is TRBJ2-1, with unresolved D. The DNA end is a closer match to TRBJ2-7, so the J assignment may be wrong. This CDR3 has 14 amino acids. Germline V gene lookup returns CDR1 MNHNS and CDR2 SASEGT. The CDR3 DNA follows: TGTGCCAGCAGTACGATTGCCCCTCCCTACGAGCAGTACTTC. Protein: CASSTIAPPYEQYF.

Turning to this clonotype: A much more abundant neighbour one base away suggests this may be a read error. CDR3 coding DNA: TGTGCCAGCAGTTTTCTAGTCAATAACGAGCGGTACTTC. It specifies CASSFLVNNERYF. This chain links TRBV12-3 or TRBV12-4 with TRBJ2-4, with D uncertain. The CDR3 has 13 amino acids. V was shortened by 3 bases and J by 15 bases, with 18 bases between the two germline ends.

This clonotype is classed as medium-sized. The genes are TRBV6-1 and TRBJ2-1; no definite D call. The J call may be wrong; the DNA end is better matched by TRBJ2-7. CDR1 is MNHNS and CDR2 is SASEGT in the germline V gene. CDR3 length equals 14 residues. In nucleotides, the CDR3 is TGTGCCAGCAGTGAAGGGCAGGAGACCCACGAGCAGTACTTC. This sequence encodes CASSEGQETHEQYF.

CDR3 nucleotides: TGTGCCAGCAGTGAAGGCTGGGCCCCGGGCGAGCAGTACTTC. Residues: CASSEGWAPGEQYF. V usage is TRBV6-1 and J usage is TRBJ2-5; D unclear. The DNA matches TRBJ2-7 better at its end, which makes the J call doubtful. The germline V gene has CDR1 MNHNS and CDR2 SASEGT. There are 14 residues in the CDR3.

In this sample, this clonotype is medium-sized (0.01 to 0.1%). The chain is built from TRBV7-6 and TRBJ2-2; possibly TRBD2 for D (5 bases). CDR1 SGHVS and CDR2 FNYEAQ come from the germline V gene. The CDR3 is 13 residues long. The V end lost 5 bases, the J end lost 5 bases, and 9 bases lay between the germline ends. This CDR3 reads CASSAGQTGELFF. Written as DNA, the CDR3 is TGTGCCAGCAGCGCGGGTCAGACCGGGGAGCTGTTTTTT.

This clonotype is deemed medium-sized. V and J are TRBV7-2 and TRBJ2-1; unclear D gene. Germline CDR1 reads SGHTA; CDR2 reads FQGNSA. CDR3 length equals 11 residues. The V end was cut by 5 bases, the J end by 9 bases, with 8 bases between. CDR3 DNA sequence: TGTGCCAGCAGCCCTATGAGTGAGCAGTTCTTC. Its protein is CASSPMSEQFF. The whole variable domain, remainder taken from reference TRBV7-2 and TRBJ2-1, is GAGVSQSPSNKVTEKGKDVELRCDPISGHTALYWYRQSLGQGLEFLIYFQGNSAPDKSGLPSDRFSAERTGGSVSTLTIQRTQQEDSAVYLCASSPMSEQFFGPGTRLTVL.